The 20 T cell receptor beta chains presented below share a single source sample, sequenced in a study of vaccination effects on CD4 cells after COVID-19. Pools of viral peptides were used by the ViraFEST assay to expand antigen-specific CD4+ T cells ahead of sequencing. The culture ran for less than 12 days, and then CD4+ T cells were isolated. Of the BNT162b2 and mRNA-1273 vaccines, participants received two doses of one or the other. These TCRs are of unknown antigen specificity. Assay used: immunoSEQ multiplex PCR; TCRdb lists only in-frame clones, some missing. The profile shows about 66,000 clones, around four fifths of them singletons. Specimen: CD4+ T cells from PBMCs cultured with HCoV-OC43 spike peptides, collected after COVID-19 vaccination. Documented subset: HCoV-OC43 spike overlapping peptide pool stimulation. The receptor source for this set is a human donor who received a COVID-19 vaccine.

V usage is TRBV2 and J usage is TRBJ1-3; D is unresolved. Trimming shortened V by 3 bases and J by 0 bases, and 9 bases separated the two germline ends. Germline-derived CDR1 and CDR2 are SNHLY and FYNNEI. CDR3 length: 15 amino acids. DNA of the CDR3: TGTGCCAGCAGTGATTGGGCCAGCTCTGGAAACACCATATATTTT. It encodes CASSDWASSGNTIYF.

The V and J genes are TRBV19 and TRBJ1-1; D is perhaps TRBD1 (5 bases). CDR1 LNHDA and CDR2 SQIVND come from the germline V gene (reference sequence). V was clipped by 7 bases and J by 0 bases, with 9 bases between them. This CDR3 comprises 13 residues. CDR3 DNA sequence: TGTGCCAGTACGGACACATTGAACACTGAAGCTTTCTTT. Residues: CASTDTLNTEAFF.

This clone has just one count. The rearrangement uses TRBV6-5 and TRBJ1-3, with D possibly TRBD1 on 5 matching bases. Trimming shortened V by 6 bases and J by 4 bases, and 13 bases separated the two germline ends. Per germline, CDR1 MNHEY and CDR2 SVGAGI. The CDR3 extends over 14 amino acids. CDR3 sequence: CASRRGAAGNTIYF. Written as DNA, the CDR3 is TGTGCCAGCAGGAGAGGGGCAGCAGGAAACACCATATATTTT.

The rearrangement links TRBV30 to TRBJ1-1, with D unclear. Deletions cut 7 bases from V and 4 bases from J, with 7 bases between. Germline V gene lookup returns CDR1 GTSNPN and CDR2 SVGIG (reference sequence). There are 10 residues in the CDR3. As DNA, the CDR3 is TGTGCCTCGGGTCGCACTGAAGCTTTCTTT. Amino acid sequence: CASGRTEAFF. Drawing the rest from reference TRBV30 and TRBJ1-1, the complete variable domain is SQTIHQWPATLVQPVGSPLSLECTVEGTSNPNLYWYRQAAGRGLQLLFYSVGIGQISSEVPQNLSASRPQDRQFILSSKKLLLSDSGFYLCASGRTEAFFGQGTRLTVV.

This clone has just one count. The chain uses TRBV11-2 and TRBJ2-2, with TRBD1 matching 9 bases. The V and J ends lost 6 bases and 4 bases, in that order; junction bases with no gene match: 3. The CDR3 consists of 14 residues. Per the germline V gene, CDR1 is SGHAT and CDR2 is FQNNGV. CDR3 sequence reads: CASSRTGVTGELFF. The CDR3 DNA sequence: TGTGCCAGCAGTAGGACAGGGGTCACCGGGGAGCTGTTTTTT.

The chain combines TRBV7-9 with TRBJ1-2; D gene uncertain. Germline V gene lookup returns CDR1 SEHNR and CDR2 FQNEAQ (reference sequence). Trimming shortened V by 1 base and J by 8 bases, and 14 bases separated the two germline ends. The CDR3 consists of 14 residues. CDR3 nucleotide sequence: TGTGCCAGCAGCTTAGAACCGTCCCGAGGAGGCTACACCTTC. Its translation: CASSLEPSRGGYTF.

This chain uses TRBV6-5 with TRBJ1-2; possible D gene TRBD1, 6 bases. The CDR3 has 13 amino acids. Germline V gene data show CDR1 as MNHEY and CDR2 as SVGAGI. V lost 8 bases to trimming and J lost 2 bases, with 12 bases between them. The CDR3 loop is CASRIGGNYGYTF. CDR3 coding DNA: TGTGCCAGCCGAATAGGGGGGAACTATGGCTACACCTTC.

The chain couples TRBV6-4 to TRBJ2-3; possible D gene TRBD2, 6 bases. The germline CDR1 and CDR2 sequences are MRHNA and SNTAGT. The CDR3 is 14 residues long. The V and J ends lost 3 bases and 0 bases respectively, with 7 bases between them. The CDR3 spells CASSESGSTDTQYF. As DNA, the CDR3 is TGTGCCAGCAGTGAAAGCGGGAGCACAGATACGCAGTATTTT.

The count of this clone is one. This chain joins TRBV7-2 and TRBJ2-5; D is uncertain. Germline V lookup: CDR1 SGHTA, CDR2 FQGNSA. V was cut by 3 bases and J by 2 bases, with 7 bases left in between. The CDR3 runs 13 residues. The CDR3, as DNA: TGTGCCAGCAGCTTGGTCGTACAAGAGACCCAGTACTTC. This sequence encodes CASSLVVQETQYF.

The CDR3 loop reads CASSYSTQGWGTQYF. The DNA for the CDR3 is TGTGCCAGCAGTTACTCGACTCAGGGTTGGGGTACGCAGTATTTT. The chain links TRBV6-5 to TRBJ2-3; a possible D gene is TRBD1 (5 bases). Germline V lookup: CDR1 MNHEY, CDR2 SVGAGI. This CDR3 is built from 15 residues. The ends were cut back, 0 bases at V and 8 bases at J, with 15 bases in the middle.

The sample holds a few counts of this clone. The chain links TRBV30 to TRBJ1-2; 7 nucleotides match TRBD1. Per germline, CDR1 GTSNPN and CDR2 SVGIG (reference sequence). V lost 0 bases and J lost 4; bases outside the gene matches: 8. The CDR3 is made up of 15 amino acids. The CDR3, as DNA: TGTGCCTGGAGTGTGTTAGACAGGGCCCCCTATGGCTACACCTTC. Its translation is CAWSVLDRAPYGYTF.

V gene TRBV16 combines with J gene TRBJ1-5; 7 bases are shared with TRBD1. The V segment lost 4 bases and the J segment 8 bases; nucleotides outside the gene matches: 5. The CDR3 is made up of 13 amino acids. Germline V gene sequence: CDR1 KGHSY, CDR2 FQNENV. CDR3 bases: TGTGCCAGCAGCCCTCAGGGGGGGGAGCCCCAGCATTTT. It encodes CASSPQGGEPQHF.

The CDR3 protein is CASSLWANEEETQYF. DNA of the CDR3: TGCGCCAGCAGCTTGTGGGCTAATGAAGAAGAGACCCAGTACTTC. The chain joins TRBV5-1 to TRBJ2-5, with D hard to call. Trimming stripped 1 base from V and 3 bases from J, with 13 bases between. CDR1 and CDR2 from the germline V gene are SGHRS and YFSETQ. The CDR3 is 15 amino acids.

This chain connects TRBV18 to TRBJ2-1; 8 nucleotides align to TRBD1. Germline lookup yields CDR1 KGHSH and CDR2 LQKENI. With 2 bases clipped from V and 8 bases from J, the junction kept 17 bases outside the gene matches. The CDR3 totals 18 residues. CDR3 nucleotide sequence: TGTGCCAGCTCACCAGATTTCAGGGGGCTACAAATCTCCCATGAGCAGTTCTTC. Protein: CASSPDFRGLQISHEQFF. Variable domain in full (rest from reference TRBV18 and TRBJ2-1): NAGVMQNPRHLVRRRGQEARLRCSPMKGHSHVYWYRQLPEEGLKFMVYLQKENIIDESGMPKERFSAEFPKEGPSILRIQQVVRGDSAAYFCASSPDFRGLQISHEQFFGPGTRLTVL.

This CDR3 is CASSPPGTGKETQYF. CDR3 DNA sequence: TGTGCCAGCTCACCACCCGGGACAGGGAAAGAGACCCAGTACTTC. The chain joins TRBV18 to TRBJ2-5; the match to TRBD1 covers 9 bases. Trimming removed 0 bases from V and 3 bases from J; junction bases left unmatched: 2. CDR1 is KGHSH and CDR2 is LQKENI in the germline V gene. The length of the CDR3 is 15 residues.

The CDR3 coding sequence is TGTGCCAGCAGCTTTACCGGGACAGGGGGTGAAAAACTGTTTTTT. Residues: CASSFTGTGGEKLFF. The chain uses TRBV7-2 and TRBJ1-4, with 11 positions matching TRBD1. The CDR3 totals 15 residues. V was pared by 3 bases and J by 7 bases, with 4 bases of the junction left unmatched. Per the germline V gene, CDR1 is SGHTA and CDR2 is FQGNSA.

J is TRBJ1-5 and V is TRBV24-1; the match to TRBD1 covers 9 bases. The CDR3 has 13 residues. Germline V lookup: CDR1 KGHDR, CDR2 SFDVKD. Unmatched junction bases numbered 4, after V lost 10 bases and J lost 4 bases. In DNA form, the CDR3 reads TGTGCCACTCGAGGGACAGGGAATCAGCCCCAGCATTTT. Translation: CATRGTGNQPQHF.

The chain links TRBV24-1 to TRBJ2-2; 7 bases map to TRBD1. There are 16 residues in the CDR3. Germline loops: CDR1 KGHDR, CDR2 SFDVKD. Trimming removed 3 bases from V and 3 bases from J; junction bases left unmatched: 6. For the CDR3, the DNA is TGTGCCACCAGTGATCGCACAGGGGCGGACACCGGGGAGCTGTTTTTT. The encoded protein is CATSDRTGADTGELFF.

The CDR3, as DNA: TGTGCCAGCAGTTACGGGCCTAACAGACTCAAAAACATTCAGTACTTC. As protein: CASSYGPNRLKNIQYF. This chain uses TRBV6-5 with TRBJ2-4; D uncertain. Germline V CDR1 and CDR2: MNHEY, SVGAGI. V lost 2 bases and J lost 3, with 14 bases in between. The CDR3 loop spans 16 amino acids.

This clone was detected only a few times. This chain uses TRBV30 with TRBJ1-1; maybe TRBD1 (5 bases). Germline assignment: CDR1 GTSNPN and CDR2 SVGIG (reference sequence). V was pared by 0 bases and J by 5 bases, with 13 bases between. CDR3 length: 14 residues. CDR3 sequence (DNA): TGTGCCTGGAGTGTCGCCAGGGATAGTACTGAAGCTTTCTTT. Amino acid sequence: CAWSVARDSTEAFF.